A single sample gave rise to the 19 T cell receptor beta chains below, sequenced in a study of blood T cell repertoires in COVID-19. Assay used: immunoSEQ multiplex PCR; TCRdb lists only in-frame clones, some missing. This sample has fewer than 350,000 clones, with 80% to 90% found just once. Sequencing was carried out using peripheral blood. Receptors originate from a woman under 40 with COVID-19, enrolled during active disease.

This clone was recorded a few times. CDR3 nucleotide sequence: TGTGCCAGCAGTTCATCCTTCCGGGGGGCCTACGAGCAGTACTTC. This encodes CASSSSFRGAYEQYF. The chain joins TRBV6-6 to TRBJ2-7; 7 bases are a match to TRBD2. J lost 2 bases, V lost 4 bases, and 8 bases had no gene match. This CDR3 spans 15 amino acids. The germline CDR1 and CDR2 sequences are MNHNY and SVGAGI (reference sequence).

This clone was seen only a few times. The chain employs TRBV7-6 and TRBJ1-1; weak D call: TRBD1 (6 bases). The CDR3 loop spans 15 amino acids. Germline V gene data show CDR1 as SGHVS and CDR2 as FNYEAQ. Trimming stripped 5 bases from V and 0 bases from J, with 13 bases between. In nucleotides, the CDR3 is TGTGCCAGCAGCCCCTCAAGGGGGATGAACACTGAAGCTTTCTTT. It is translated as CASSPSRGMNTEAFF.

The chain couples TRBV24-1 to TRBJ2-2, with a possible D match to TRBD1 (6 bases). This CDR3 region has 15 residues. Germline lookup yields CDR1 KGHDR and CDR2 SFDVKD. V lost 2 bases and J lost 6, with 12 bases in between. DNA of the CDR3: TGTGCCACCAGTGATTCACTCGGACAGCCCGGGGAGCTGTTTTTT. This translates into CATSDSLGQPGELFF.

The V call is TRBV2, the J call TRBJ1-4; 8 bases are a match to TRBD1. V dropped 2 bases and J dropped 4; count of bases not matched to a gene: 6. CDR1 SNHLY and CDR2 FYNNEI come from the germline V gene. The CDR3 is 16 residues long. The CDR3 DNA is TGTGCCAGCAGTGAACTCACAGGGGGGATTAATGAAAAACTGTTTTTT. Protein sequence: CASSELTGGINEKLFF.

This chain links TRBV3-1 (or the pseudogene TRBV3-2) with TRBJ1-1, with D tentatively TRBD1 (5 bases). The germline gives CDR1 LGHDT, CDR2 YNNKEL (reference sequence). Trimming removed 1 base at V and 0 bases at J, with 15 bases between. The CDR3 is 17 residues long. CDR3 region: CASSQGAWGVMNTEAFF. CDR3 bases: TGTGCCAGCAGCCAAGGCGCTTGGGGGGTCATGAACACTGAAGCTTTCTTT.

This chain uses TRBV19 with TRBJ1-3; 7 nucleotides align to TRBD1. The ends lost 7 bases at V and 4 bases at J; junction bases unmatched: 7. The CDR3 extends over 14 amino acids. CDR1 is LNHDA and CDR2 is SQIVND in the germline V gene (reference sequence). The CDR3 sequence: CASKRQGVGNTIYF. The DNA for the CDR3 is TGTGCCAGTAAGCGACAGGGTGTCGGAAACACCATATATTTT.

This clone came up once. The chain joins TRBV6-5 to TRBJ1-5; TRBD1 is a possible D gene (5 bases). The CDR3 is 14 amino acids. In germline, CDR1 is MNHEY, CDR2 SVGAGI. V lost 0 bases to trimming and J lost 4 bases, with 7 bases between them. In DNA form, the CDR3 reads TGTGCCAGCAGTTACTCGCGGGGGAATCAGCCCCAGCATTTT. It is translated as CASSYSRGNQPQHF.

The count of this clone is one. The V and J genes are TRBV2 and TRBJ1-2; D is unresolved. Trimming shortened V by 3 bases and J by 10 bases, and 15 bases separated the two germline ends. Germline assignment: CDR1 SNHLY and CDR2 FYNNEI. The CDR3 extends over 13 amino acids. CDR3: CASSDRPKGAYTF. In DNA form, the CDR3 reads TGTGCCAGCAGTGACAGGCCTAAGGGAGCCTACACCTTC.

This clone was seen a single time. CDR3 sequence: CASTNTPGTEAFF. CDR3 nucleotides: TGTGCCAGCACCAATACCCCAGGGACTGAAGCTTTCTTT. V gene TRBV6-5 combines with J gene TRBJ1-1; tentative D call: TRBD1 (5 bases). The CDR3 is 13 amino acids. Looked up from germline, CDR1 is MNHEY and CDR2 is SVGAGI. Trimming took off 7 bases at V and 5 bases at J, with 14 bases between the two ends.

The chain has TRBV18 and TRBJ2-2; D unclear. V lost 5 bases, J lost 6 bases, and 7 bases lay in between. This CDR3 comprises 12 residues. Germline-derived CDR1 and CDR2 are KGHSH and LQKENI. The chain's CDR3 is CASSASAGELFF. The CDR3 bases are TGTGCCAGCTCAGCTAGTGCCGGGGAGCTGTTTTTT.

V usage is TRBV7-9 and J usage is TRBJ2-7; D is unresolved. Trimming removed 10 bases at V and 2 bases at J, with 9 bases between. Germline assignment: CDR1 SEHNR and CDR2 FQNEAQ (reference sequence). The CDR3 totals 11 residues. The CDR3 loop reads CATTPTYEQYF. The CDR3 DNA reads TGTGCCACCACCCCAACCTACGAGCAGTACTTC.

J is TRBJ1-2 and V is TRBV30; tentative D call: TRBD1 (5 bases). CDR1 and CDR2 from the germline V gene are GTSNPN and SVGIG (reference sequence). The length of the CDR3 is 12 residues. The V end was cut by 3 bases, the J end by 8 bases, with 13 bases between. CDR3 DNA: TGTGCCTGGAGCCCGATTCAGGGCGGCTACACCTTC. Translating it yields CAWSPIQGGYTF.

As concerns this clone: Additional DNA sequences in this sample encode the identical CDR3. The chain couples TRBV19 to TRBJ2-1; 7 nucleotides agree with TRBD1. V gave up 5 bases and J gave up 4 bases; unmatched junction bases: 5. There are 14 residues in the CDR3. Germline CDR1 LNHDA, CDR2 SQIVND (reference sequence). The CDR3 loop reads CASSLRDSYNEQFF. CDR3 bases: TGTGCCAGTAGTCTCCGGGACAGTTACAATGAGCAGTTCTTC.

The chain carries TRBV7-2 and TRBJ1-3; the D gene is possibly TRBD1 (6 bases). The CDR3 is 15 amino acids. CDR1 is SGHTA and CDR2 is FQGNSA in the germline V gene. V lost 6 bases and J lost 0, with 12 bases in between. CDR3 coding DNA: TGTGCCAGCAGGACAGACAGGTTCTCTGGAAACACCATATATTTT. It codes for CASRTDRFSGNTIYF.

The rearrangement links TRBV18 to TRBJ1-5; unclear D gene. V shed 3 bases and J shed 10 bases, with 13 bases lying between them. Germline V CDR1 and CDR2: KGHSH, LQKENI. CDR3 length: 13 residues. The CDR3 region is CASSPGELRPQHF. CDR3 DNA sequence: TGTGCCAGCTCACCGGGCGAGCTGCGTCCCCAGCATTTT.

The V gene is TRBV19, the J gene TRBJ1-3, with TRBD1 identical over 7 bases. Trimming at V came to 4 bases and at J to 0 bases, leaving 9 bases not matched to a gene. The CDR3 is 17 amino acids. Per germline, CDR1 LNHDA and CDR2 SQIVND (reference sequence). The CDR3: CASSRDSLAYSGNTIYF. CDR3 sequence (DNA): TGTGCCAGTAGTAGGGACAGCCTTGCGTACTCTGGAAACACCATATATTTT.

V is TRBV19 and J is TRBJ1-4; TRBD1 might be the D (5 bases). Germline V CDR1 and CDR2: LNHDA, SQIVND (reference sequence). With 8 bases removed from V and 8 bases from J, the gap between germline ends came to 18 bases. The CDR3 totals 14 residues. CDR3 nucleotide sequence: TGTGCCAGTTCCGCGGGGGTCTGGGGGGAAAAACTGTTTTTT. As protein: CASSAGVWGEKLFF. The full variable domain, with the rest looked up from reference TRBV19 and TRBJ1-4, is DGGITQSPKYLFRKEGQNVTLSCEQNLNHDAMYWYRQDPGQGLRLIYYSQIVNDFQKGDIAEGYSVSREKKESFPLTVTSAQKNPTAFYLCASSAGVWGEKLFFGSGTQLSVL.

The J gene is TRBJ1-3, the V gene TRBV19, with unresolved D. This CDR3 spans 16 amino acids. Trimming pared 3 bases from V and 2 bases from J, leaving 14 bases between. Germline CDR1 is LNHDA and CDR2 is SQIVND (reference sequence). CDR3: CASSINIGVAGNTIYF. The CDR3 DNA is TGTGCCAGTAGTATTAATATCGGGGTGGCTGGAAACACCATATATTTT.

The V and J genes are TRBV2 and TRBJ1-5, with TRBD1 as a possible D gene (5 bases). Per the germline V gene, CDR1 is SNHLY and CDR2 is FYNNEI. This CDR3 spans 19 amino acids. The V end was cut by 8 bases, the J end by 0 bases, with 26 bases between. CDR3 sequence: CASVRFRPTELYSNQPQHF. The CDR3 coding sequence is TGTGCCAGCGTTAGGTTCAGGCCGACAGAACTATATAGCAATCAGCCCCAGCATTTT.